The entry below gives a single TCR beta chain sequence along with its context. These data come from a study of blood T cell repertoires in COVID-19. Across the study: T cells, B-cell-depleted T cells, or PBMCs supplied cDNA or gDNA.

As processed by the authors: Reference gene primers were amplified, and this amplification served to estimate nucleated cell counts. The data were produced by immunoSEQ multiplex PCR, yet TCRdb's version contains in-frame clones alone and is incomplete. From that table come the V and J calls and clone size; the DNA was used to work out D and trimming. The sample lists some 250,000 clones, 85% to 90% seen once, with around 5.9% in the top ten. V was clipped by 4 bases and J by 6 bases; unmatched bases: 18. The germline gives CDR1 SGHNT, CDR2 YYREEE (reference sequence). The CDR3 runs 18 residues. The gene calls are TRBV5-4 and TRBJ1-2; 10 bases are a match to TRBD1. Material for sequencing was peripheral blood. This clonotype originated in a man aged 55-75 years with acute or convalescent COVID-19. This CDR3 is CASSNPYTTGGVHDGYTF. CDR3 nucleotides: TGTGCCAGCAGCAACCCGTATACGACAGGGGGCGTTCATGATGGCTACACCTTC.